This TCR beta chain was documented in a study of T-cell memory formation after mild COVID-19 (dated by TCRdb to about 2021). About the full investigation: TCR sequence clusters from the two donors were largely donor specific. In two donors, T-cell clones that expanded and contracted after mild COVID-19 were tracked by sequencing TCRalpha and TCRbeta repertoires over time. The cohort was made up of two young adult volunteers, one female and one male, who were previously healthy.

The paper as a whole reports these results and caveats: SARS-CoV-2 specificity of the second-wave clones peaking on day 37 was not confirmed. Contracting CD4+ clones appeared mostly in the CM and EM memory subsets, whereas CD8+ clones were enriched in EMRA. The detection of some responding clones in pre-infection memory suggests that pre-existing cross-reactive memory T cells joined the SARS-CoV-2 response. Only two mild cases were covered by the study, and larger cohorts that include severe cases with pre-infection samples were considered necessary. Clones that contracted from day 15 to 85 showed balanced CD4/CD8 phenotypes, whereas a second wave of clones that expanded from day 15 to 37 leaned towards CD4+.

PBMCs were isolated by Ficoll-Paque density gradient centrifugation. Note on this clonotype: What antigen it recognizes has not been identified. No base quality values were provided; no much bigger clone lies one nucleotide off.

This sample was sequenced with an Illumina NovaSeq 6000. cDNA libraries for TCRalpha and TCRbeta were prepared by 5'RACE using constant-segment primers, with sample barcodes and unique molecular identifiers added. RNA was extracted from every sample with Trizol reagent. Library amplification was performed in two PCR steps, and a second sample barcode and Illumina TruSeq adapters were introduced in the second step. Sequencing of the libraries was done on an Illumina NovaSeq, producing 2 x 150 bp paired-end reads. The original methods were these. The reads were demultiplexed and collapsed into UMI-guided consensus sequences using migec v1.2.7. With mixcr v2.1.11, UMI consensuses were aligned to TRA and TRB V and J templates and assembled into clonotypes. A clonotype was counted as expanded or contracted only when both edgeR and NoisET called the clonotype significant, with the noise models trained on biological replicates. For edgeR calls, the cutoffs were a false discovery rate-adjusted p below 0.01 and a log2 fold-change threshold of 1. As an exploratory analysis of dynamics, max-normalized trajectories of the 1000 most abundant clonotypes were examined with PCA combined with hierarchical clustering. Separately sequenced CD4+ and CD8+ repertoires were used to assign a CD4 or CD8 phenotype to each responding clone. TCRdb reanalyzed the raw reads on its own, using fastp at Q25 for trimming and MiXCR for clone calling, and kept in-frame beta chains. Under each unique CDR3 protein, matching rows form one entry showing the most common genes and DNA. The V and J calls come from TCRdb's annotation, not from the publication. A total of some 250,000 distinct CDR3 sequences appear in this sample, approximately 9% of them only once. Of the sample, 20% to 25% falls within the top ten clones.

The trim is 4 bases for V and 7 bases for J, with a gap of 15 bases between the germline ends. Looking up the germline V gene yields CDR1 SGHDT and CDR2 YYEEEE. From the cysteine up to the phenylalanine, the CDR3 has a length of 14 residues. Of all the DNA, just the CDR3 is kept, 42 bases in frame from base 1. The sequence was obtained from a man aged 18 to 35 who had mild COVID-19 (a few samples of this study predate the infection). The sample titles of this study are shuffled in the database, so cell type and time point are left out; the donor was told from shared clones. The source material was PBMCs or a T cell subset sorted from them (not recorded which). This chain is built from TRBV5-6 and TRBJ2-4; a tentative D match to TRBD2 spans 6 bases. The DNA sequence follows: TGTGCCAGCAGCCTGGAGGCAGGGAGGAACATTCAGTACTTC. Its product reads: CASSLEAGRNIQYF.